This entry lists 27 T cell receptor beta chains sequenced from one sample in a study of neurological immune-mediated disorders. One entry per CDR3 protein results from TCRdb running MiXCR on the 5' RACE reads. The data contain 81,000 or so distinct CDR3 sequences, approximately 5% of them singletons. The sequencing sample was made of PBMCs. These receptors all stem from a woman in her twenties or thirties with multiple sclerosis.

V gene TRBV28 combines with J gene TRBJ2-2; D gene unclear. Trimming removed 1 base from V and 3 bases from J, with 6 bases in between. The germline V gene encodes CDR1 MDHEN and CDR2 SYDVKM. The CDR3 totals 14 residues. The CDR3 spells CASSLLGYTGELFF. The CDR3 DNA reads as TGTGCCAGCAGTTTATTAGGATACACCGGGGAGCTGTTTTTT.

This clonotype has at least ten counts. CDR3 DNA sequence: TGTGCCACCAGCAGAGAGAGGACAGGGCTATTGGGCGAGCAGTACTTC. Translated: CATSRERTGLLGEQYF. The chain is built from TRBV15 and TRBJ2-7, with 8 bases lining up with TRBD1. The trim removed 0 bases at V and 6 bases at J, leaving 10 bases unmatched. The CDR3 runs 16 residues. Per germline, CDR1 LNHNV and CDR2 YYDKDF (reference sequence).

In this sample, this clonotype turned up many times. J is TRBJ1-5 and V is TRBV7-2; D perhaps matches TRBD1 (5 bases). The germline V gene has CDR1 SGHTA and CDR2 FQGNSA. V was clipped by 5 bases and J by 1 base, with 15 bases between them. The CDR3 extends over 16 amino acids. The CDR3, as DNA: TGTGCCAGCAGCCCCAACGCGGCAGGGAGCAATCAGCCCCAGCATTTT. Translated, it gives CASSPNAAGSNQPQHF.

This clonotype was detected many times. The chain joins TRBV11-2 to TRBJ1-4; a possible D gene is TRBD1 (5 bases). The CDR3 sequence is 13 residues long. Germline CDR1 SGHAT, CDR2 FQNNGV. Trimming took 5 bases from V and 13 from J, leaving 17 bases between them. This CDR3 reads CASSQGAQELLFF. The CDR3 DNA sequence: TGTGCCAGCAGCCAAGGGGCCCAGGAGTTACTGTTTTTT.

This clonotype was found many times. The genes are TRBV5-1 and TRBJ2-1, with a weak D call TRBD2 (6 bases). Between the trimmed V and J ends, which lost 0 bases and 9 bases, there was a span of 10 bases. CDR1 is SGHRS, CDR2 YFSETQ, per germline. The CDR3 length is 13 residues. The CDR3 DNA reads TGCGCCAGCAGCTTGGTCTTACTAGCTGAGCAGTTCTTC. Translation: CASSLVLLAEQFF.

This clonotype was seen repeatedly, ten times or more. The genes are TRBV7-9 and TRBJ2-3, with a tentative D call TRBD2 (5 bases). The CDR3 covers 16 residues. Germline V gene sequence: CDR1 SEHNR, CDR2 FQNEAQ (reference sequence). Trimming took 1 base from V and 2 from J, leaving 13 bases between them. The CDR3, as DNA: TGTGCCAGCAGCTTAGTAGCTAGCCGGAACACAGATACGCAGTATTTT. The encoded protein is CASSLVASRNTDTQYF.

This clonotype was observed at least ten times. V usage is TRBV10-3 and J usage is TRBJ2-7; D possibly uses TRBD1 or TRBD2 (6 bases each). Germline-derived CDR1 and CDR2 are ENHRY and SYGVKD. CDR3 size: 15 residues. Between the trimmed V and J ends, which lost 3 bases and 5 bases, there was a span of 17 bases. The CDR3 nucleotides are TGTGCCATCAGTGATACCTCCAGGGGAGGCGACGAGCAGTACTTC. Protein: CAISDTSRGGDEQYF.

This clonotype occurred a few times. The chain has TRBV5-1 and TRBJ1-2, with TRBD1 matching over 8 bases. The CDR3 contains 16 residues. Germline V gene sequence: CDR1 SGHRS, CDR2 YFSETQ. J lost 6 bases, V lost 4 bases, and 14 bases had no gene match. The CDR3 nucleotides are TGCGCCAGCAGCCCCAGAGAGGGCAGGGGGCGTGATGGCTACACCTTC. This translates into CASSPREGRGRDGYTF.

This clonotype was recorded many times. The rearrangement links TRBV7-9 to TRBJ1-1, with 9 bases matching TRBD1. Germline trimming cut 3 bases from V and 5 bases from J; bases unmatched to any gene: 4. Germline V gene sequence: CDR1 SEHNR, CDR2 FQNEAQ (reference sequence). The CDR3 sequence is 14 residues long. The CDR3 protein is CASSFGDRVTEAFF. In DNA, the CDR3 is TGTGCCAGCAGCTTCGGGGACAGGGTTACTGAAGCTTTCTTT.

This clonotype was counted at least ten times. The genes are TRBV5-1 and TRBJ2-7; 8 bases align to TRBD1. Trimming removed 3 bases from V and 6 bases from J; junction bases left unmatched: 8. The CDR3 is 14 amino acids. The germline V gene encodes CDR1 SGHRS and CDR2 YFSETQ. This CDR3 reads CASSSGPQGVEQYV. CDR3 DNA sequence: TGCGCCAGCAGCTCCGGACCACAGGGGGTCGAGCAGTACGTC.

The sample holds many counts of this clonotype. The rearrangement joins TRBV4-1 to TRBJ2-7, with D perhaps given as TRBD1 or TRBD2 (5 bases each). Germline CDR1 reads MGHRA; CDR2 reads YSYEKL. The CDR3 spans 16 residues. The V gene lost 2 bases and the J gene lost 6 bases, with 20 bases spanning the gap. CDR3 protein: CASSQIPRDPRSEQYV. The CDR3 DNA follows: TGCGCCAGCAGCCAAATTCCCCGGGACCCGAGGAGCGAGCAGTACGTC.

This clonotype appeared many times. The genes are TRBV5-1 and TRBJ1-1, with TRBD1 matching over 9 bases. There are 15 residues in the CDR3. The germline V gene encodes CDR1 SGHRS and CDR2 YFSETQ. V lost 5 bases to trimming and J lost 1 base; unmatched junction nucleotides: 6. For the CDR3, the DNA is TGCGCCAGCAGTAAGACGGGACAGGGGAACACTGAAGCTTTCTTT. It specifies CASSKTGQGNTEAFF.

The rearrangement joins TRBV20-1 to TRBJ2-7, with 8 nucleotides matching TRBD2. Germline lookup yields CDR1 DFQATT and CDR2 SNEGSKA (reference sequence). The CDR3 totals 18 residues. V dropped 2 bases and J dropped 3; count of bases not matched to a gene: 18. The CDR3 sequence is CSARPLSDGTSLRYEQYF. The CDR3, as DNA: TGCAGTGCTAGACCACTCTCGGACGGGACTAGTCTTCGCTACGAGCAGTACTTC.

The chain has TRBV5-1 and TRBJ2-6; D call uncertain. From germline, CDR1 is SGHRS and CDR2 YFSETQ. V lost 2 bases to trimming and J lost 0 bases, with 3 bases between them. This CDR3 contains 14 residues. CDR3 nucleotides: TGCGCCAGCAGCTTCCGCTCTGGGGCCAACGTCCTGACTTTC. This sequence encodes CASSFRSGANVLTF.

This rearrangement joins TRBV30 to TRBJ1-5, with 7 bases matching TRBD1. The CDR3 totals 15 residues. The germline V gene has CDR1 GTSNPN and CDR2 SVGIG (reference sequence). Trimming at V came to 0 bases and at J to 0 bases, leaving 2 bases not matched to a gene. CDR3 loop: CAWSVGTDSNQPQHF. The CDR3 DNA is TGTGCCTGGAGTGTAGGGACAGATAGCAATCAGCCCCAGCATTTT.

Ten or more counts support this clonotype. This chain connects TRBV5-1 to TRBJ2-6; 7 bases agree with TRBD1. The CDR3 totals 17 residues. V was clipped by 2 bases and J by 0 bases; unmatched bases: 5. Per the germline V gene, CDR1 is SGHRS and CDR2 is YFSETQ. The CDR3 loop is CASSLRDSYSGANVLTF. As DNA, the CDR3 is TGCGCCAGCAGCTTAAGGGACAGCTACTCTGGGGCCAACGTCCTGACTTTC.

This clonotype was observed many times. The rearrangement uses TRBV5-8 and TRBJ2-7; D unclear. V was cut by 4 bases and J by 5 bases, with 19 bases left in between. The germline V gene has CDR1 SGHTS and CDR2 YDEGEE. The CDR3 extends over 15 amino acids. CDR3 sequence (DNA): TGTGCCAGCAGCGACCCCAACTCCCGGGTGGACGAGCAGTACTTC. Amino acid sequence: CASSDPNSRVDEQYF.

This clonotype was recorded many times. The rearrangement joins TRBV11-2 to TRBJ2-1; 7 bases line up with TRBD1. The CDR3 length is 13 residues. CDR1 SGHAT and CDR2 FQNNGV come from the germline V gene. Trimming at V came to 4 bases and at J to 4 bases, leaving 1 base not matched to a gene. This CDR3 reads CASSWTGYNEQFF. The CDR3 DNA follows: TGTGCCAGCAGCTGGACAGGATACAATGAGCAGTTCTTC.

In its sample, this clonotype was seen a few times. V and J are TRBV6-1 and TRBJ2-1, with no clear D. V was trimmed by 5 bases and J by 10 bases, leaving 12 bases between them. This CDR3 is 12 amino acids long. Germline CDR1 is MNHNS and CDR2 is SASEGT. The CDR3 here is CASSSARVEQFF. Here the CDR3 DNA reads TGTGCCAGCAGTTCGGCTCGGGTCGAGCAGTTCTTC.

This chain joins TRBV28 and TRBJ2-7; 7 bases align to TRBD2. The germline V gene encodes CDR1 MDHEN and CDR2 SYDVKM. The CDR3 runs to 13 residues. J was trimmed by 4 bases and V by 7 bases; bases with no gene match: 7. CDR3 in amino acids: CASTSRERYEQYF. In DNA form, the CDR3 reads TGTGCCAGCACCTCGCGGGAGAGGTACGAGCAGTACTTC.

This clonotype was recorded at least ten times. The chain has TRBV6-5 and TRBJ2-7; 9 bases agree with TRBD1. The CDR3 is 15 amino acids. CDR1 and CDR2 (germline): MNHEY, SVGAGI. With 5 bases clipped from V and 3 bases from J, the junction kept 8 bases outside the gene matches. The CDR3: CASSLRQGEGYEQYF. DNA of the CDR3: TGTGCCAGCAGTCTTCGACAGGGGGAGGGCTACGAGCAGTACTTC.

This clonotype was counted many times. The CDR3 sequence is CASSRSGGGNYNEQFF. The CDR3, as DNA: TGCGCCAGCAGCCGTTCTGGAGGGGGGAACTACAATGAGCAGTTCTTC. The chain has TRBV5-1 and TRBJ2-1; D could derive from TRBD1 or TRBD2 (6 bases each). Germline assignment: CDR1 SGHRS and CDR2 YFSETQ. Trimming removed 4 bases from V and 3 bases from J, with 17 bases in between. This CDR3 is 16 amino acids long. The whole variable domain, remainder taken from reference TRBV5-1 and TRBJ2-1, is KAGVTQTPRYLIKTRGQQVTLSCSPISGHRSVSWYQQTPGQGLQFLFEYFSETQRNKGNFPGRFSGRQFSNSRSEMNVSTLELGDSALYLCASSRSGGGNYNEQFFGPGTRLTVL.

This clonotype was detected many times. The V and J genes are TRBV29-1 and TRBJ1-5; no firm D call. The germline V gene encodes CDR1 SQVTM and CDR2 ANQGSEA. V shed 0 bases and J shed 0 bases, with 9 bases lying between them. This CDR3 has 15 residues. The CDR3 loop reads CSVEEYAGSNQPQHF. The CDR3 DNA sequence: TGCAGCGTTGAAGAGTACGCAGGTAGCAATCAGCCCCAGCATTTT.

This clonotype was picked up many times. The chain carries TRBV7-3 and TRBJ2-2; the D call may be TRBD1 or TRBD2 (5 bases each). The CDR3 runs 15 residues. CDR1 is SGHTA and CDR2 is FQGTGA in the germline V gene. Trimming removed 0 bases at V and 4 bases at J, with 9 bases between. The CDR3 sequence is CASSLTGDGTGELFF. Written as DNA, the CDR3 is TGTGCCAGCAGCTTAACTGGGGACGGCACCGGGGAGCTGTTTTTT.

This clonotype was recorded at least ten times. CDR3 protein: CASSFAGDYQETQYF. The CDR3 DNA reads TGTGCCAGCAGCTTCGCGGGAGACTACCAAGAGACCCAGTACTTC. The genes are TRBV7-9 and TRBJ2-5, with 7 bases identical to TRBD2. Germline V gives CDR1 SEHNR, CDR2 FQNEAQ (reference sequence). V lost 3 bases to trimming and J lost 0 bases; unmatched junction nucleotides: 4. The CDR3 covers 15 residues.

The J gene is TRBJ2-3, the V gene TRBV20-1; no firm D call. Trimming stripped 6 bases from V and 0 bases from J, with 13 bases between. Per the germline V gene, CDR1 is DFQATT and CDR2 is SNEGSKA (reference sequence). This CDR3 comprises 14 residues. The CDR3 DNA sequence: TGCAGTGCCCACCCTCAGACTAGCACAGATACGCAGTATTTT. This codes for CSAHPQTSTDTQYF.

This clonotype was seen at least ten times. This chain joins TRBV4-1 and TRBJ2-1; 11 positions match TRBD2. V was pared by 8 bases and J by 4 bases, with 10 bases of the junction left unmatched. Germline assignment: CDR1 MGHRA and CDR2 YSYEKL. The CDR3 extends over 16 amino acids. The CDR3 coding sequence is TGCGCCAGCTGGGATCTAGCGGGAGGTTCTTACAATGAGCAGTTCTTC. Encoded protein: CASWDLAGGSYNEQFF.